This TCR beta chain is drawn from a study of T cell repertoires in cytomegalovirus infection. Study-level background: Public TCR beta signatures indicated both CMV infection and matching HLA type.

TCRdb reprocessed the reads via MiXCR and lists one record per CDR3 protein. The table has 680,000 or so distinct CDR3 sequences, around a third seen once. Regarding the study as a whole: There were carriers of CMV plus the relevant HLA, and cumulative public TCR beta family frequency identified them. Across the ex vivo response, the dominant clonotypes were HLA-C-restricted CMV-specific TCR beta clonotypes.

On this clonotype itself: Its matching antigen is unknown.

V lost 5 bases and J 1 base, leaving 9 bases between the germline ends. This CDR3 is built from 14 residues. From germline, CDR1 is LNHNV and CDR2 YYDKDF (reference sequence). This rearrangement joins TRBV15 to TRBJ1-5, with D tentatively TRBD1 (5 bases). This sequence was found in a human donor in good health (CMV status not recorded). Some clones in this sample may be carry-over from other donors' samples. Sequencing used cultured PBMCs, obtained from culture after CMV antigen stimulation. The CDR3 DNA sequence: TGTGCCACCAGCGCGGACACCAGCAATCAGCCCCAGCATTTT. Its translation: CATSADTSNQPQHF.